This note documents a single T cell receptor (beta chain) sequence. Its antigen is currently not known. The data were obtained in a study of monozygotic twins with inflammatory bowel disease (dated by TCRdb to between 2018 and 2021). Describing the broader study: A total of roughly 28 monozygotic twin pairs were included in the full study, comprising nine German pairs (four IBD-concordant, five IBD-discordant) and 19 IBD-discordant Danish pairs. The search for disease-associated traits relied mainly on comparing IBD patients with their genetically identical healthy co-twins within discordant pairs. Each individual had, on average, about 151 000 unique TCRalpha sequences and 181 000 unique TCRbeta sequences available for analysis.

From each donor, an approximately 2.5 ml peripheral blood sample was collected into PAXgene tubes and stored at -80 degrees C. Without any T cell sorting, total RNA was extracted from whole blood using the PAXgene blood miRNA kit on an automated QIAcube. Peripheral blood from monozygotic twin pairs who were concordant or discordant for inflammatory bowel disease underwent deep TCRalpha and TCRbeta repertoire profiling using unique molecular barcoding. Smoking habits were recorded for all twin pairs, with individuals classified as current, former or never smokers. The germline V gene encodes CDR1 SGDLS and CDR2 YYNGEE. Including cysteine and phenylalanine, the CDR3 has 16 amino acids. The DNA sequence is not available. Receptor libraries were prepared by 5' RACE. Preparation of each TCR library used approximately 3,200 ng of total RNA. For each sample, cDNA synthesis with SMARTScribe reverse transcriptase was split into eight separate reactions. During cDNA synthesis, unique molecular identifiers containing a 6-nucleotide sample barcode were introduced by template switching. TCRalpha and TCRbeta cDNA was amplified in two nested PCRs of about 16 and 10 cycles, and bead purification was carried out after each PCR. Before amplification, the cDNA was both treated with uracil DNA-glycosylase and purified with the QIAquick PCR purification kit. The second PCR added Illumina TruSeq-compatible adapters along with sample-specific barcodes. TapeStation and Qubit were used to check library quality and concentration, and 5 ng of each library went into the pool. Sequencing of pooled libraries was carried out on an Illumina HiSeq2500 single-index Rapid Run using 2 x 100 bp reads and custom sequencing primers. Processing in the source paper ran as follows. MiGEC version 1.2.6 was used for UMI-based consensus assembly to correct PCR and sequencing errors. V(D)J alignment, clonotype assembly and CDR3 extraction were performed with MiXCR version 2.1.1. Gene usage, clonotype sharing and MAIT/NKT TCR abundance were normalised by analysing the top 1000, 10 000 and 20 000 clonotypes per sample. Diversity was computed as the inverse Simpson index with the vegan R package after downsampling to 27 000 UMIs. Paired Mann-Whitney U tests on discordant twin pairs were used, with Benjamini-Hochberg multiple-testing correction. TCRdb reprocessed the sequencing reads and holds a single record per CDR3 protein sequence, with no DNA. These V and J calls originate from TCRdb's pipeline instead of the authors' own analysis. Per the sample table, the count is under 200,000 distinct CDR3 sequences. The top ten hold approximately 2.4% of the sample.

The paper's findings and limits, for the study overall: Compared with healthy twins, IBD patients had fewer clonotypes in common with other individuals, a difference most pronounced in patients showing signs of disease activity. Concordant and discordant twins showed no difference in repertoire similarity, possibly because of limited statistical power. The results gave no support for a single strong signal or clonotype linked to IBD. Different T cell subtypes could not be distinguished in the analysis. Because patients received different immunosuppressive treatments, the repertoires may have picked up extra background noise and variability between individuals. A decrease in TCRbeta repertoire diversity, as measured by inverse Simpson index, was observed in IBD patients compared with their healthy co-twins.

This sequence originates from a human donor with ulcerative colitis or Crohn's disease, or a healthy co-twin of an affected twin (not recorded which). The chain is made from TRBV9 and TRBJ2-2; the TCRdb call, TRBD1, lacks DNA for checking. Source material: blood. The CDR3 reads as follows: CASSVSRAAGTGELFF. Reference TRBV9 and TRBJ2-2 proteins supply the regions before and after the CDR3; the full variable domain is: DSGVTQTPKHLITATGQRVTLRCSPRSGDLSVYWYQQSLDQGLQFLIQYYNGEERAKGNILERFSAQQFPDLHSELNLSSLELGDSALYFCASSVSRAAGTGELFFGEGSRLTVL.